These 4 T cell receptor beta chains were all obtained from the same sample, sequenced in a study of blood T cells in healthy people across ages (dated by TCRdb to the mid-2010s). Library creation used 5' RACE. TCRdb shows the sequencer as Illumina HiSeq 2500. A second PCR of roughly 7 to 11 cycles was performed with a sample-barcoded 5' primer and a J-beta primer mix. TCRdb reprocessing: public reads trimmed at Q25 with fastp, clones called with MiXCR, in-frame beta chains kept. Each entry is one CDR3 protein sequence, shown with its most common DNA and genes. The sample table holds 1.5 million to 2 million distinct CDR3 sequences, of which about 50% were seen once. The ten top clones hold about 2.1% of the sample. The sequenced sample consisted of blood. The receptors stem from a woman aged 40 to 50 in good health.

This clonotype was seen only once. This may stem from a read error, because a much larger clone lies one nucleotide away. The rearrangement links TRBV7-9 to TRBJ2-1; 11 nucleotides line up with TRBD2. The J segment lost 6 bases and the V segment lost 5 bases, leaving 6 bases of the junction unmatched. CDR1 is SEHNR, CDR2 FQNEAQ, per germline (reference sequence). The CDR3 contains 15 residues. CDR3: CASSPPGLAANEQFF. The CDR3, as DNA: TGTGCCAGCAGCCCACCGGGACTAGCGGCCAATGAGCAGTTCTTC.

The chain employs TRBV6-2 or TRBV6-3 and TRBJ2-7; TRBD1 matches at 7 bases. The CDR3 is 15 residues long. V gave up 4 bases and J gave up 6 bases; unmatched junction bases: 12. Per germline, CDR1 MNHEY and CDR2 SVGEGT. CDR3 coding DNA: TGTGCCAGCAGTTCCTATAACCGGGACAGCCTCGAGCAGTACTTC. This gives the protein CASSSYNRDSLEQYF.

This clonotype has a handful of counts. J is TRBJ2-7 and V is TRBV7-2; no clear D gene. This CDR3 spans 16 amino acids. CDR1 is SGHTA and CDR2 is FQGNSA in the germline V gene. Between the trimmed V and J ends, which lost 4 bases and 2 bases, there was a span of 18 bases. CDR3 sequence reads: CASSSTSLDTTYEQYF. CDR3 DNA sequence: TGTGCCAGCAGCTCCACCAGCCTCGACACCACCTACGAGCAGTACTTC.

Only one count was recorded for this clonotype. CDR3 nucleotide sequence: TGTGCCAGCAGCCAAGGGACTAGTAGAGTTTTGAGCTACGAGCAGTACTTC. As protein: CASSQGTSRVLSYEQYF. The chain couples TRBV3-1 to TRBJ2-7, with 7 bases identical to TRBD2. V shed 1 base and J 3 bases; nucleotides not matched to a gene: 12. The germline V gene has CDR1 LGHDT and CDR2 YNNKEL (reference sequence). The CDR3 totals 17 residues.